This is a list of T cell receptor beta chains from one sample in a study of blood T cell repertoires in COVID-19. The table came from immunoSEQ multiplex PCR; TCRdb's copy has only in-frame clones and leaves some out. Seen here are over 200,000 clones, approximately 84% observed once, and the top ten hold about 14%. Sequenced: PBMCs or T cells enriched from blood (not recorded which). These receptors originate from a man aged 18-30 years who had recovered from COVID-19. Each CDR3 is given with its conserved first and last residue. The order of the fields is J gene, V gene, D gene, clone size, CDR3 DNA, CDR3 protein. A D gene is named only where the DNA matches it firmly. Not all rows give a size; the values are once, few, many and, for expanded clones, a class.

J gene: TRBJ2-2
V gene: TRBV12-3/TRBV12-4
D gene: -
clone size: -
CDR3 DNA: TGTGCCAGCAGTCCACAGCTCACCGGGGAGCTGTTTTTT
CDR3 protein: CASSPQLTGELFF

J gene: TRBJ2-7
V gene: TRBV5-4
D gene: -
clone size: few
CDR3 DNA: TGTGCCAGCAGCCTTGGACAGTCCAAATCCTACGAGCAGTACTTC
CDR3 protein: CASSLGQSKSYEQYF

J gene: TRBJ1-2
V gene: TRBV4-1
D gene: -
clone size: once
CDR3 DNA: TGCGCCAGCAGCCAAGAGTCTGGACAGCGCTCCTATGGCTACACCTTC
CDR3 protein: CASSQESGQRSYGYTF

J gene: TRBJ1-4
V gene: TRBV3-1/TRBV3-2
D gene: TRBD1
clone size: -
CDR3 DNA: TGTGCCAGCAGCTATGGGACAGGAACTAATGAAAAACTGTTTTTT
CDR3 protein: CASSYGTGTNEKLFF

J gene: TRBJ2-7
V gene: TRBV7-2
D gene: -
clone size: few
CDR3 DNA: TGTGCCAGCAGCTTAGCAGGGGCCTACGAGCAGTACTTC
CDR3 protein: CASSLAGAYEQYF

J gene: TRBJ2-1
V gene: TRBV10-2
D gene: TRBD2
clone size: -
CDR3 DNA: TGCGCCAGCGAGGCTAGCGGCTCCTACAATGAGCAGTTCTTC
CDR3 protein: CASEASGSYNEQFF

J gene: TRBJ1-1
V gene: TRBV18
D gene: -
clone size: -
CDR3 DNA: TGTGCCAGCTCACCACCGGGACTGCCGAACACTGAAGCTTTCTTT
CDR3 protein: CASSPPGLPNTEAFF

J gene: TRBJ1-3
V gene: TRBV6-5
D gene: -
clone size: -
CDR3 DNA: TGTGCCAGCAGTTCCCCACTAACAGGCTCTGGAAACACCATATATTTT
CDR3 protein: CASSSPLTGSGNTIYF

J gene: TRBJ2-5
V gene: TRBV6-1
D gene: TRBD2
clone size: -
CDR3 DNA: TGTGCCAGCAGTGCCCCGCGACTAGCGGGAGGCCGTCGCTACCAAGAGACCCAGTACTTC
CDR3 protein: CASSAPRLAGGRRYQETQYF

J gene: TRBJ2-1
V gene: TRBV7-3
D gene: -
clone size: -
CDR3 DNA: TGTGCCAGCAGCCGACGTTGGGCGCATGAGCAGTTCTTC
CDR3 protein: CASSRRWAHEQFF

J gene: TRBJ2-1
V gene: TRBV18
D gene: TRBD2
clone size: -
CDR3 DNA: TGTGCCAGCTCACCTGCGGGAGGAGGTTACAATGAGCAGTTCTTC
CDR3 protein: CASSPAGGGYNEQFF

J gene: TRBJ2-2
V gene: TRBV15
D gene: -
clone size: -
CDR3 DNA: TGTGCCACCAGCAGAGATTATGAAACAGGGAGGAACACCGGGGAGCTGTTTTTT
CDR3 protein: CATSRDYETGRNTGELFF

J gene: TRBJ2-7
V gene: TRBV7-9
D gene: TRBD2
clone size: few
CDR3 DNA: TGTGCCAGCAGCAAAGGAGGCGTGTCTAGCGGGAGGGGGGAGCAGTACTTC
CDR3 protein: CASSKGGVSSGRGEQYF

J gene: TRBJ2-1
V gene: TRBV14
D gene: -
clone size: -
CDR3 DNA: TGTGCCAGCAGCCAATTACCCCGACAACCCGGGAACAATGAGCAGTTCTTC
CDR3 protein: CASSQLPRQPGNNEQFF

J gene: TRBJ1-2
V gene: TRBV29-1
D gene: -
clone size: -
CDR3 DNA: TGCAGCGTGGGAGGGGACCCGGAGGGAGGCTACACCTTC
CDR3 protein: CSVGGDPEGGYTF

J gene: TRBJ2-2
V gene: TRBV19
D gene: -
clone size: -
CDR3 DNA: TGTGCCAGTACGGAGGTTAATAACGCGAACACCGGGGAGCTGTTTTTT
CDR3 protein: CASTEVNNANTGELFF

J gene: TRBJ2-7
V gene: TRBV3-1/TRBV3-2
D gene: TRBD1
clone size: -
CDR3 DNA: TGTGCCAGCAGCCATTTAGAGGGGACAGGGAGCGAGCAGTACTTC
CDR3 protein: CASSHLEGTGSEQYF

J gene: TRBJ2-5
V gene: TRBV21-1
D gene: -
clone size: once
CDR3 DNA: TGTGCCAGGGAGGGGACTAGCCGATCCGGGGAGACCCAGTACTTC
CDR3 protein: CAREGTSRSGETQYF

J gene: TRBJ2-7
V gene: TRBV9
D gene: -
clone size: -
CDR3 DNA: TGTGCCAGCAGCGTAGATCCGGGACTGGGCGCCTACGAGCAGTACTTC
CDR3 protein: CASSVDPGLGAYEQYF

J gene: TRBJ2-7
V gene: TRBV5-1
D gene: -
clone size: -
CDR3 DNA: TGCGCCAGCAGCACAGTGCCTCAGGGGAACGAGCAGTACTTC
CDR3 protein: CASSTVPQGNEQYF

J gene: TRBJ1-1
V gene: TRBV5-1
D gene: -
clone size: -
CDR3 DNA: TGCGCCAGCAGCTTGGTTAGCACAGGGCGAATGAACACTGAAGCTTTCTTT
CDR3 protein: CASSLVSTGRMNTEAFF

J gene: TRBJ2-7
V gene: TRBV5-1
D gene: -
clone size: -
CDR3 DNA: TGCGCCAGCAGCTTCTCACAGGGCTCCTACGAGCAGTACTTC
CDR3 protein: CASSFSQGSYEQYF

J gene: TRBJ1-5
V gene: TRBV30
D gene: -
clone size: -
CDR3 DNA: TGTGCCTGGGCCGGAGGGCGTAGCAATCAGCCCCAGCATTTT
CDR3 protein: CAWAGGRSNQPQHF